This T cell receptor (beta chain) was retrieved from a study of vaccination effects on CD4 cells after COVID-19. Notes on this clone: Its specificity is not known.

CDR1 SGHTA and CDR2 FQGTGA come from the germline V gene. The CDR3 covers 13 residues. V was cut by 2 bases and J by 4 bases, with 8 bases left in between. This table comes from immunoSEQ multiplex PCR, and its TCRdb copy is limited to in-frame clones, with some not included. The top ten clones hold more than 2% of a sample with 55,000 to 65,000 clones, 81% of them seen once. ViraFEST assay sequencing came after antigen-specific CD4+ T cells were expanded with viral peptide pools. The culture ran for roughly ten days before CD4+ T cells were isolated. Cultures used more than 1.5 million PBMC per well, around 9 IU/ml IL-2 and around 9.5 ug/ml peptides.

This chain connects TRBV7-3 to TRBJ2-5, with D possibly TRBD1 on 6 matching bases. The specimen was CD4+ T cells from PBMCs cultured with HCoV-229E spike peptides, collected before COVID-19 vaccination. This clonotype originated in a human donor who received a COVID-19 vaccine. CDR3 sequence reads: CASSLRRGETQYF. CDR3 coding DNA: TGTGCCAGCAGCTTACGCAGGGGAGAGACCCAGTACTTC. Combining the CDR3 with reference TRBV7-3 and TRBJ2-5 gives the whole variable domain GAGVSQTPSNKVTEKGKYVELRCDPISGHTALYWYRQSLGQGPEFLIYFQGTGAADDSGLPNDRFFAVRPEGSVSTLKIQRTERGDSAVYLCASSLRRGETQYFGPGTRLLVL.